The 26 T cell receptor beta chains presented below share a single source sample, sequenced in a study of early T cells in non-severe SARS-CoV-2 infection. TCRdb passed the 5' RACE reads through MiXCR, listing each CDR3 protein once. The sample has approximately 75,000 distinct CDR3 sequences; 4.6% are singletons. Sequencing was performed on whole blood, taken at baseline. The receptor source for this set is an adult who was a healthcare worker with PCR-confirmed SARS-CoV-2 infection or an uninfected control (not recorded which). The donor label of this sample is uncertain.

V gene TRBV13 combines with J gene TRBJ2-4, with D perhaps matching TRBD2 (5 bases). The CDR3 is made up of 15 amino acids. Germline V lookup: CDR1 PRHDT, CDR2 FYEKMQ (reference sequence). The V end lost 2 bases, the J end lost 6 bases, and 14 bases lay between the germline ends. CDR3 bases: TGTGCCAGCAGCTTACAAAGGAGTCGGGGAAACATTCAGTACTTC. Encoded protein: CASSLQRSRGNIQYF. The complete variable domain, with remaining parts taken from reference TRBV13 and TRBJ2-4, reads AAGVIQSPRHLIKEKRETATLKCYPIPRHDTVYWYQQGPGQDPQFLISFYEKMQSDKGSIPDRFSAQQFSDYHSELNMSSLELGDSALYFCASSLQRSRGNIQYFGAGTRLSVL.

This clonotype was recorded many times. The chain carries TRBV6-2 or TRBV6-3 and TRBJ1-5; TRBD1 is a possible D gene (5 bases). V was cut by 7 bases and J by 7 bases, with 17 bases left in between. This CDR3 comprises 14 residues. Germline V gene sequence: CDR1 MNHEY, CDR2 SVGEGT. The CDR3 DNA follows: TGTGCCAGCACCAGGGACCCGGGTTTGCAGCCCCAGCATTTT. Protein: CASTRDPGLQPQHF.

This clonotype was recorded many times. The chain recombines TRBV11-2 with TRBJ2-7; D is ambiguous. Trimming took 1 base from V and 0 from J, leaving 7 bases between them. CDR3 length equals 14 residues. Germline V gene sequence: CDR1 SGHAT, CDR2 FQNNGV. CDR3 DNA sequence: TGTGCCAGCAGCTTAGGCCAGCTCTCCTACGAGCAGTACTTC. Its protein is CASSLGQLSYEQYF.

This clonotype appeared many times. This CDR3 is CASSRSLTGGNSPLHF. CDR3 bases: TGTGCCAGCAGTCGCTCTTTGACAGGGGGTAATTCACCCCTCCACTTT. The chain couples TRBV12-3 or TRBV12-4 to TRBJ1-6, with 9 bases fitting TRBD1. The V segment lost 5 bases and the J segment 6 bases; nucleotides outside the gene matches: 8. The CDR3 spans 16 residues.

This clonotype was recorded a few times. The CDR3 region is CASSFDRLYGYTF. The CDR3 DNA follows: TGTGCCAGCAGCTTTGACAGGCTATATGGCTACACCTTC. The chain uses TRBV21-1 and TRBJ1-2; the listed D gene, TRBD1, was not tested against the DNA. TRBV21-1 is shown as a pseudogene. The length of the CDR3 is 13 residues.

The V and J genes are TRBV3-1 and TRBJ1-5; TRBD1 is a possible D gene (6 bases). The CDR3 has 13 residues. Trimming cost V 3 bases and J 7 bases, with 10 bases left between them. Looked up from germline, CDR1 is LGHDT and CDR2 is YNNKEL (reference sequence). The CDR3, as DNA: TGTGCCAGCAGCCAGGACAGAAGGCAGCCCCAGCATTTT. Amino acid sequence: CASSQDRRQPQHF.

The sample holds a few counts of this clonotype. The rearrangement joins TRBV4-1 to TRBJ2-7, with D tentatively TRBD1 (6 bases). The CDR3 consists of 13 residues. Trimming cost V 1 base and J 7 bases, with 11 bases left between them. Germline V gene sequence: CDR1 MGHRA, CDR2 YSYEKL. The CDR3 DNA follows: TGCGCCAGCAGCCAAGCAGGGGCCGGGGAGCAGTACTTC. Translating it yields CASSQAGAGEQYF.

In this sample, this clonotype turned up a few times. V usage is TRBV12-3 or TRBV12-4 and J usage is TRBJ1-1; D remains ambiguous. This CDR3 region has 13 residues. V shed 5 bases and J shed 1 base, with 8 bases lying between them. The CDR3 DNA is TGTGCCAGCAGTCCCGGCTCGAACACTGAAGCTTTCTTT. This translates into CASSPGSNTEAFF.

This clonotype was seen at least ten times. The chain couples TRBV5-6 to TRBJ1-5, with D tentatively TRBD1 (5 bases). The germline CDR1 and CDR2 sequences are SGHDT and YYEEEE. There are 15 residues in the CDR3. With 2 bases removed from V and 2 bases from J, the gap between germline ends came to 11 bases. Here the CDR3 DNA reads TGTGCCAGCAGCTTCCAGGGATTGCGCAATCAGCCCCAGCATTTT. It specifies CASSFQGLRNQPQHF.

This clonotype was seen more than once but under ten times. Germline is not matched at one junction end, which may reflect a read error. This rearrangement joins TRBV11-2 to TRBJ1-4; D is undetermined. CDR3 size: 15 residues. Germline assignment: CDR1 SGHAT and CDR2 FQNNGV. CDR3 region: CASSQVGSTNEKLIF. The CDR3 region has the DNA TGTGCCAGCAGCCAGGTCGGTTCCACTAATGAAAAACTGATTTTT.

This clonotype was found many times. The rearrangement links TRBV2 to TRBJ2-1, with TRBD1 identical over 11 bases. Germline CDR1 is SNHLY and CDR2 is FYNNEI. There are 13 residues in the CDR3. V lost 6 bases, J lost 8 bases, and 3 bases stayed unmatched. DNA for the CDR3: TGTGCCAGCAGGCGGACAGGGGGCCATGAGCAGTTCTTC. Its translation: CASRRTGGHEQFF.

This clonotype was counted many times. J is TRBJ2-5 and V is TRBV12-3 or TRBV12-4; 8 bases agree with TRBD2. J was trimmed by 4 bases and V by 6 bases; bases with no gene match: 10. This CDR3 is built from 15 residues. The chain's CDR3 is CASSLQRGGRETQYF. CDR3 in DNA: TGTGCCAGCAGCCTCCAACGGGGGGGCCGAGAGACCCAGTACTTC.

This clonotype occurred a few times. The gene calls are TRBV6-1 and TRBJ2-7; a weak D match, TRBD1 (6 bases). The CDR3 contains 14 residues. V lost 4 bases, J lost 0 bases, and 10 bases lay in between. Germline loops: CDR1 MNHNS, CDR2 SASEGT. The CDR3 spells CASSVTGFSYEQYF. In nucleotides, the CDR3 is TGTGCCAGCAGTGTCACAGGGTTCTCCTACGAGCAGTACTTC.

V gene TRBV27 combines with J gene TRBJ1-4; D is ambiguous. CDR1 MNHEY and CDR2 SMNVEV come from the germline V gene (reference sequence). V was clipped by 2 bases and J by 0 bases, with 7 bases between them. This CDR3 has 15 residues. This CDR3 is CASSLLGATNEKLFF. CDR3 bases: TGTGCCAGCAGTTTACTTGGCGCAACTAATGAAAAACTGTTTTTT.

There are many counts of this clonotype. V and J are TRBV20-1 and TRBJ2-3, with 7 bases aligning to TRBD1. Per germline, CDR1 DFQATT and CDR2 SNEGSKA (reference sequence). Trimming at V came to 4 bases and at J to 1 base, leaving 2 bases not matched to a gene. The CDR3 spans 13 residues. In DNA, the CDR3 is TGCAGTGCTAAAGGGGGCGGCACAGATACGCAGTATTTT. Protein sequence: CSAKGGGTDTQYF.

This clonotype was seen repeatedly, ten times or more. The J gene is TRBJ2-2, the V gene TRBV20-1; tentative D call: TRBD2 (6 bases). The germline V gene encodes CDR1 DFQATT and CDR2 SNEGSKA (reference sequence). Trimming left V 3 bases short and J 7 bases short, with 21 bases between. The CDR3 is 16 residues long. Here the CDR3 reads CSASTGTPIFGGELFF. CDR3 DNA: TGCAGTGCTAGTACCGGGACTCCCATCTTCGGCGGGGAGCTGTTTTTT.

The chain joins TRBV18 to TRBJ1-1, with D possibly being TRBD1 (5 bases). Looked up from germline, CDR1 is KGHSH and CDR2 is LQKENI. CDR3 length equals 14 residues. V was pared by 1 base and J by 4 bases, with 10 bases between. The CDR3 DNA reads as TGTGCCAGCTCACCACGGCTGGGGGTCACTGAAGCTTTCTTT. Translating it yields CASSPRLGVTEAFF.

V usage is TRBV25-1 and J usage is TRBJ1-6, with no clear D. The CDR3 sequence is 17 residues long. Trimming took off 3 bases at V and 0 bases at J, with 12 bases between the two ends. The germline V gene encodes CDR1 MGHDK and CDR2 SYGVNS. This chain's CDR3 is CASSDLFQSSYNSPLHF. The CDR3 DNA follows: TGTGCCAGCAGTGATCTCTTTCAGAGCTCCTATAATTCACCCCTCCACTTT.

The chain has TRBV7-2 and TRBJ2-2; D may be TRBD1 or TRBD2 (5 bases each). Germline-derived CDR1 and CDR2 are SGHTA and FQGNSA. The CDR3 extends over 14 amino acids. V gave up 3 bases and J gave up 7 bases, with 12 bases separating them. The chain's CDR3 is CASSLDRGVGELFF. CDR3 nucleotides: TGTGCCAGCAGCTTGGATCGGGGCGTCGGGGAGCTGTTTTTT. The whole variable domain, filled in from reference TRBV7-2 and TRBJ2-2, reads GAGVSQSPSNKVTEKGKDVELRCDPISGHTALYWYRQSLGQGLEFLIYFQGNSAPDKSGLPSDRFSAERTGGSVSTLTIQRTQQEDSAVYLCASSLDRGVGELFFGEGSRLTVL.

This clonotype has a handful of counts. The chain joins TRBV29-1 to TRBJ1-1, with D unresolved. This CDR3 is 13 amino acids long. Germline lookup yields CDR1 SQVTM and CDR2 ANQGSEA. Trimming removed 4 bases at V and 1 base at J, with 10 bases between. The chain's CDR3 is CSVVGGGNTEAFF. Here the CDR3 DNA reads TGCAGCGTTGTGGGTGGAGGGAACACTGAAGCTTTCTTT.

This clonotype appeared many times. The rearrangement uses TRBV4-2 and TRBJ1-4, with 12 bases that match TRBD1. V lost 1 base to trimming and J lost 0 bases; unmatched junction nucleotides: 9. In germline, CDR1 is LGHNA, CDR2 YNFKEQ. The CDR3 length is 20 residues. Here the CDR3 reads CASSQVLAGTGGSTNEKLFF. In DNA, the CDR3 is TGTGCCAGCAGCCAAGTTCTCGCCGGGACAGGGGGCTCAACTAATGAAAAACTGTTTTTT.

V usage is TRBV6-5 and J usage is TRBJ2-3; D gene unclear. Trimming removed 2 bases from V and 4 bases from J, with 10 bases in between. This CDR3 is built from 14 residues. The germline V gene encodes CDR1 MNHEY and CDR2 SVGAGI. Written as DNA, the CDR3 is TGTGCCAGCAGTTACGGTCCAGACGCAGATACGCAGTATTTT. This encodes CASSYGPDADTQYF.

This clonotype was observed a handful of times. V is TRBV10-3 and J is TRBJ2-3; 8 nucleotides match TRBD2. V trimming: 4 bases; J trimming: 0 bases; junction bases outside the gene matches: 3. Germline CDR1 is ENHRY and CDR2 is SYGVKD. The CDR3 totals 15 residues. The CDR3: CAISVGLGSTDTQYF. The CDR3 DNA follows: TGTGCCATCAGTGTGGGACTAGGAAGCACAGATACGCAGTATTTT.

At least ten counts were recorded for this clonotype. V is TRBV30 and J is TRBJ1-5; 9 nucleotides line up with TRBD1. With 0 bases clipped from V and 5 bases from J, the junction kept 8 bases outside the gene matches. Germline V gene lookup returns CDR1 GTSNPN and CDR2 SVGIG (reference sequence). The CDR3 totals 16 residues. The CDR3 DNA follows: TGTGCCTGGAGTGTAAGAGGGACAGGGCTTCATCAGCCCCAGCATTTT. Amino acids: CAWSVRGTGLHQPQHF.

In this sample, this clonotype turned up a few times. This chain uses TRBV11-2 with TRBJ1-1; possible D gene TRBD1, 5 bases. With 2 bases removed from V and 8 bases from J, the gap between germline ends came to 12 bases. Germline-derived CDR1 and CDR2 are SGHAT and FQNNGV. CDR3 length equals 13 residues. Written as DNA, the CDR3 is TGTGCCAGCAGCTTAAGCAGGGTCGAGGAAGCTTTCTTT. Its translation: CASSLSRVEEAFF.

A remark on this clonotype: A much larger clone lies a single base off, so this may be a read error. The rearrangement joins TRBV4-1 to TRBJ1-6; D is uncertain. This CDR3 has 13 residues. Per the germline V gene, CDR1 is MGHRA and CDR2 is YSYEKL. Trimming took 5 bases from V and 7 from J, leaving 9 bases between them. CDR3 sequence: CASSKTSNSPLHF. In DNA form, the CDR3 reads TGCGCCAGCAGCAAAACCTCAAATTCACCCCTCCACTTT.